These T cell receptor beta chains were read from a single sample in a study of somatic mutations in cytotoxic T cells in rheumatoid arthritis. Generated by immunoSEQ multiplex PCR, the TCRdb table keeps only in-frame clones and is missing some. The table lists about 4,200 clones, around 77% of them singletons. Sequenced input: CD8+ T cells sorted from blood. The receptors come from an adult with rheumatoid arthritis. Both conserved end residues are trimmed from each CDR3.

v_call	cdr3_aa
TRBV2	ASSRAAGELF
TRBV18	ASSQGRQITSTYGYT
TRBV4-1	ASSQENMGGGDEGELF
TRBV5-1	ASSFPGQLDLRQETQY
TRBV5-6	ASSLWVSSYEQY
TRBV27	ASKQTSGGQETQY
TRBV12-5	ASGPGGGETQY
TRBV19	ASRSLRGEQF
TRBV4-3	ASSQRTGRPLH
TRBV9	ASSGSGTGGSEQY
TRBV27	ASSLRDRGTYEQY
TRBV6-5	ASSYGGPTEAF
TRBV19	ASSIPGKVYGYT
TRBV9	ASSAHSATNEKLF
TRBV5-1	ASSLTRQTDTEAF
TRBV7-9	ASSLTSGGGYEQY
TRBV5-4	ASSPGTLNNEKLF
TRBV2	ASSPRGYTRTDTQY
TRBV9	ASSAGTGISPLH
TRBV5-6	ASSLGQGAGTEAF
TRBV9	ASSAGGSQETQY
TRBV7-9	ASSLGQGAASGYEQY
TRBV29-1	SVEVGQGETGELF
TRBV2	ASSGPTGFNQPQH
TRBV21-1	ASSTLMGAF
TRBV4-3	ASSQSVPDANEKLF
TRBV5-5	ASSSTGWTANQPQH
TRBV4-1	ASSQGLYGQGYEQF
TRBV4-2	ASSQGTHPETQY
TRBV5-1	ASSLEGERGQPQH
TRBV11-2	ASSPRAGLAKNIQY
TRBV29-1	SEGASGNEQF
TRBV7-2	ASSFRQGLYEQY
TRBV6-4	ASSPIPGEGNEQF
TRBV7-8	ASSPRGPGGFRTEAF
TRBV6-4	ASSTGDGTEAF
TRBV27	ASSLLGGNQPQH
TRBV5-6	ASSWTGELF
TRBV9	ASSRSGLTSGGAGDTQY
TRBV5-1	ASSFSGSLRNTEAF
TRBV9	ASSVADRAQQY
TRBV4-1	ASSPLPSGAIYAQY
TRBV5-5	ASSQEGTGSYEQY
TRBV7-6	ASSPRTGGSQY
TRBV7-9	ASSFTGIGGETQY
TRBV7-3	ASSLMASLSTDTQY
TRBV4-1	ASSQSIAGRTDTQY
TRBV4-1	ASSQTGTGDEKLF
TRBV2	ASSGTGATDTQY
TRBV27	ASKRGTGGSFYGYT
TRBV9	ASTPDRNTAEAF
TRBV4-3	ASSQDGDVGTIY
TRBV5-5	ASRLGLSSWTEAF
TRBV7-9	ASSLPGGNQPQH
TRBV9	ASSPAGTLISYGYT
TRBV27	ASSSPSGGFTDTQY
TRBV29-1	SVYTAGANVLT
TRBV9	ASSGFVGGELF
TRBV4-2	ASSQGAGTEAF